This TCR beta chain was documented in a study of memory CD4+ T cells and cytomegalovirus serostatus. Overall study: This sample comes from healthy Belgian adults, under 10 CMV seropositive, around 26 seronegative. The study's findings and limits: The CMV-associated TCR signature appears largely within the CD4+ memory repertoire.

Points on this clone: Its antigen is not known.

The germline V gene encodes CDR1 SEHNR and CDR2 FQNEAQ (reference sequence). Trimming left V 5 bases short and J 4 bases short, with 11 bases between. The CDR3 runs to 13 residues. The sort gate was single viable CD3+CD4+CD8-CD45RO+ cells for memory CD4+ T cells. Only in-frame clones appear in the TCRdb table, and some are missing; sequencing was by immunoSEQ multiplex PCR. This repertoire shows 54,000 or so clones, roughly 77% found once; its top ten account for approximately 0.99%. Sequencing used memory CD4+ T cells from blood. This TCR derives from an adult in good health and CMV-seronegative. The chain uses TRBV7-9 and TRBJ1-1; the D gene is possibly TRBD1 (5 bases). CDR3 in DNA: TGTGCCAGCAGCCCCCAGGGTCGCACTGAAGCTTTCTTT. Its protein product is CASSPQGRTEAFF.